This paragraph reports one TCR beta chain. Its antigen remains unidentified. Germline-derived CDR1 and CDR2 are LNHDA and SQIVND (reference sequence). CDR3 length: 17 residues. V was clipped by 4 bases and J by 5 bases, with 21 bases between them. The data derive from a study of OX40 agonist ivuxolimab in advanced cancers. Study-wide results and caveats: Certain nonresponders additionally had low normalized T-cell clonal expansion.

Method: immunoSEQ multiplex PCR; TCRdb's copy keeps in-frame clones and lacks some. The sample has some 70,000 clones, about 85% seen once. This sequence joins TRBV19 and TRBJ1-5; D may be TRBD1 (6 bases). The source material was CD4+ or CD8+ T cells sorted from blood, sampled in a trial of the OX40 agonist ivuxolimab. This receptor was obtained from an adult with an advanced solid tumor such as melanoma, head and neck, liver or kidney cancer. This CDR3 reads CASSTWGTGTPYQPQHF. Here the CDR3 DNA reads TGTGCCAGTAGTACGTGGGGGACCGGGACACCTTATCAGCCCCAGCATTTT.